The 8 T cell receptor beta chains below come from one sample, sequenced in a study of lymphopenia after photon versus proton radiotherapy. Sequenced by immunoSEQ multiplex PCR; TCRdb stores in-frame clones only, minus some. The sample lists more than 30,000 clones; 85% to 90% were seen once. Sequenced here: peripheral blood, sampled from a patient treated with proton-based radiotherapy. Source of these receptors: a woman aged 70-85 years with pancreatic cancer. Some clones in this sample may be carry-over from other donors' samples.

V usage is TRBV30 and J usage is TRBJ1-2, with D possibly matching TRBD1 (6 bases). The length of the CDR3 is 14 residues. CDR1 is GTSNPN, CDR2 SVGIG, per germline (reference sequence). V was cut by 0 bases and J by 4 bases, with 12 bases left in between. The CDR3 region is CAWSVPDRIYGYTF. In DNA form, the CDR3 reads TGTGCCTGGAGTGTACCCGACAGGATCTATGGCTACACCTTC.

V is TRBV28 and J is TRBJ2-1; possibly TRBD2 for D (6 bases). The CDR3 is made up of 14 amino acids. Germline V gene sequence: CDR1 MDHEN, CDR2 SYDVKM. V shed 2 bases and J shed 6 bases, with 11 bases lying between them. The CDR3 bases are TGTGCCAGCAGTTTACGGCGGGATATCAATGAGCAGTTCTTC. Its translation is CASSLRRDINEQFF.

The chain links TRBV4-1 to TRBJ1-2; possibly TRBD1 for D (6 bases). CDR3 length: 13 residues. Germline-derived CDR1 and CDR2 are MGHRA and YSYEKL. Trimming removed 4 bases from V and 5 bases from J, with 11 bases in between. CDR3 DNA sequence: TGCGCCAGCAGCCCTAATCAGGGGTATGGCTACACCTTC. It specifies CASSPNQGYGYTF.

The chain joins TRBV7-9 to TRBJ1-3; the D is unclear. The CDR3 length is 15 residues. Germline V CDR1 and CDR2: SEHNR, FQNEAQ (reference sequence). V was clipped by 1 base and J by 0 bases, with 7 bases between them. The CDR3 loop reads CASSLDLSSGNTIYF. The DNA of the CDR3 is TGTGCCAGCAGCTTAGACCTCAGCTCTGGAAACACCATATATTTT.

The chain carries TRBV4-2 and TRBJ2-1, with a possible D match to TRBD2 (6 bases). The CDR3 sequence is 17 residues long. The germline CDR1 and CDR2 sequences are LGHNA and YNFKEQ. V lost 0 bases, J lost 0 bases, and 12 bases lay in between. CDR3 nucleotides: TGTGCCAGCAGCCAAGAAGAAGGTAGCGGCTCCTACAATGAGCAGTTCTTC. Protein: CASSQEEGSGSYNEQFF.

The rearrangement uses TRBV6-4 and TRBJ2-3; D possibly corresponds to TRBD1 (6 bases). Trimming took 6 bases from V and 1 from J, leaving 11 bases between them. The CDR3 has 14 residues. CDR1 is MRHNA and CDR2 is SNTAGT in the germline V gene. DNA for the CDR3: TGTGCCAGCAGCAGGGGCGGACGCACAGATACGCAGTATTTT. Translation: CASSRGGRTDTQYF.

This clone appeared a few times. This chain connects TRBV7-9 to TRBJ2-5; possibly TRBD2 for D (6 bases). Germline lookup yields CDR1 SEHNR and CDR2 FQNEAQ (reference sequence). This CDR3 region has 14 residues. The germline V and J ends were trimmed by 3 bases and 5 bases, with 13 bases remaining between them. For the CDR3, the DNA is TGTGCCAGCAGCTTCACTAGCTCCGGGGAGACCCAGTACTTC. Translation: CASSFTSSGETQYF.

The chain couples TRBV7-9 to TRBJ1-1; possible D gene TRBD1, 5 bases. Germline assignment: CDR1 SEHNR and CDR2 FQNEAQ (reference sequence). Trimming shortened V by 7 bases and J by 3 bases, and 9 bases separated the two germline ends. The CDR3 is made up of 12 amino acids. The CDR3 loop is CASTRADTEAFF. The DNA for the CDR3 is TGTGCCAGCACCAGGGCTGACACTGAAGCTTTCTTT.